Following are 2 T cell receptor beta chains from one sample sequenced in a study of cytomegalovirus exposure and HLA in healthy donors. The PCR ran on 60 Vbeta and 13 Jbeta primers. The protocol was immunoSEQ multiplex PCR, while the TCRdb copy is restricted to in-frame clones and leaves out a portion. The repertoire includes around 160,000 clones, roughly three quarters of them detected once, and roughly 6.7% sits in the top ten. Source material: PBMCs. These receptors were taken from a woman aged 40 to 55 in good health and CMV-seropositive.

This clone was found once. The chain recombines TRBV10-3 with TRBJ1-1, with unresolved D. The V end lost 10 bases, the J end lost 4 bases, and 16 bases lay between the germline ends. This CDR3 spans 13 amino acids. Germline CDR1 is ENHRY and CDR2 is SYGVKD. CDR3 region: CATEDGVGTEAFF. The CDR3 DNA is TGTGCCACCGAGGACGGGGTCGGCACTGAAGCTTTCTTT.

This rearrangement joins TRBV28 to TRBJ1-6, with D possibly being TRBD1 (5 bases). V gave up 9 bases and J gave up 1 base, with 10 bases separating them. The germline V gene encodes CDR1 MDHEN and CDR2 SYDVKM. This CDR3 has 14 residues. The CDR3 spells CASQEGSYNSPLHF. The CDR3 DNA reads TGTGCCAGTCAGGAGGGGTCCTATAATTCACCCCTCCACTTT.